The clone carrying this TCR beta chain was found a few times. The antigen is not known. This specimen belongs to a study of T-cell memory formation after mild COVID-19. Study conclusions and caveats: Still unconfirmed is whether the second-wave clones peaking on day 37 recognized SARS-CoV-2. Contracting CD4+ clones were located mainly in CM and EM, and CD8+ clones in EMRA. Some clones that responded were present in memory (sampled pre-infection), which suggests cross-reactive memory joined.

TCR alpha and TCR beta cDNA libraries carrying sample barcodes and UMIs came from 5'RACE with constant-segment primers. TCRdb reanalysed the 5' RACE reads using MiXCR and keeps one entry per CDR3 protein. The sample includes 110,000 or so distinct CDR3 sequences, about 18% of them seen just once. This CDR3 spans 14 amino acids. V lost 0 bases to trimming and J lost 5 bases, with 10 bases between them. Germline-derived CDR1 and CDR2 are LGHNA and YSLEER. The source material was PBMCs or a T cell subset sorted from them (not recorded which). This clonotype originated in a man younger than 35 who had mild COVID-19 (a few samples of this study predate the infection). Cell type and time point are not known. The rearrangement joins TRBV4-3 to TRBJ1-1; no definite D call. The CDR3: CASSQEHGGTEAFF. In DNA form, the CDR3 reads TGCGCCAGCAGCCAAGAACACGGAGGGACTGAAGCTTTCTTT.